The entry below gives a single T cell receptor beta chain sequence along with its context. Some clones are missing from TCRdb's copy, which holds only in-frame ones; the method was immunoSEQ multiplex PCR. The repertoire consists of 250,000 to 350,000 clones, with more than 85% occurring once and the leading ten covering around 20%. The germline gives CDR1 MDHEN, CDR2 SYDVKM. The CDR3 extends over 13 amino acids. Trimming removed 10 bases at V and 8 bases at J, with 20 bases between. This sample is part of a study of blood T cell repertoires in COVID-19. Those who participated ranged in age from roughly 18 to 90 years and resided in 20 to 30 US areas.

The specimen was PBMCs or T cells enriched from blood (not recorded which). The sequence derives from a woman aged 25 to 39 who had recovered from COVID-19. The gene calls are TRBV28 and TRBJ1-2; no clear D gene. The CDR3 loop reads CATPQVGGNGYTF. CDR3 DNA sequence: TGTGCCACCCCACAAGTGGGAGGGAACGGCTACACCTTC.